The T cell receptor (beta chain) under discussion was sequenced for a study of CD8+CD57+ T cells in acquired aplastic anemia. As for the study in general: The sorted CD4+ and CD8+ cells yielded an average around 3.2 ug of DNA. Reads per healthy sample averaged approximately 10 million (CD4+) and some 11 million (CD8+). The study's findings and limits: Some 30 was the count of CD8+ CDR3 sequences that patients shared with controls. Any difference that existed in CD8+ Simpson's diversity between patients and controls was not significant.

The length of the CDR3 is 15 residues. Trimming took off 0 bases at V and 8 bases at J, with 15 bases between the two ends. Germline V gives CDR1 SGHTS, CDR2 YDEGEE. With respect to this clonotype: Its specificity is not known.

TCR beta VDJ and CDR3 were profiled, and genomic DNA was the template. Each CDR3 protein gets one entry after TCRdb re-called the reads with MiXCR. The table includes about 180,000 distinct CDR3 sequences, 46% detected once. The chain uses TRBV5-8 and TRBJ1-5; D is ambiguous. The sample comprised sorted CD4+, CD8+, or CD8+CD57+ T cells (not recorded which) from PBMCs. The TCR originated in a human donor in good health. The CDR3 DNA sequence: TGTGCCAGCAGCTTGGGGACCGGTGCTCAGGAGCCCCAGCATTTT. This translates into CASSLGTGAQEPQHF.